These 5 T cell receptor beta chains were sequenced from one sample in a study of cytomegalovirus exposure and HLA in healthy donors. PCR employed 60 Vbeta and 13 Jbeta primers. The method was immunoSEQ multiplex PCR; TCRdb's version includes in-frame clones alone and lacks a portion of them. The repertoire includes roughly 200,000 clones, around 79% of them detected once, and approximately 0.7% sits in the top ten. The sequenced material came from PBMCs. These receptor sequences come from a woman between 40 and 50 years old in good health and CMV-seronegative.

V usage is TRBV5-4 and J usage is TRBJ1-1; 8 bases agree with TRBD1. Germline V CDR1 and CDR2: SGHNT, YYREEE (reference sequence). The CDR3 loop spans 13 amino acids. With 3 bases clipped from V and 11 bases from J, the junction kept 9 bases outside the gene matches. The CDR3 nucleotides read TGTGCCAGCAGCTATCCCGGGACAGGCAGCGCTTTCTTT. The encoded protein is CASSYPGTGSAFF.

The V call is TRBV6-6, the J call TRBJ2-5; 9 bases map to TRBD1. V lost 5 bases and J lost 1; bases outside the gene matches: 5. From germline, CDR1 is MNHNY and CDR2 SVGAGI (reference sequence). CDR3 size: 15 residues. The CDR3 nucleotides read TGTGCCAGCAGTGGGGGACAGGGAAGCCAAGAGACCCAGTACTTC. The encoded protein is CASSGGQGSQETQYF.

This clone has only one observation. V and J are TRBV10-3 and TRBJ2-1, with 11 bases fitting TRBD2. The J segment lost 6 bases and the V segment lost 5 bases, leaving 3 bases of the junction unmatched. From germline, CDR1 is ENHRY and CDR2 SYGVKD. The CDR3 runs to 14 residues. CDR3 nucleotide sequence: TGTGCCATCAGTTCCCTAGCGGGAGGCAATGAGCAGTTCTTC. It specifies CAISSLAGGNEQFF.

V gene TRBV5-1 combines with J gene TRBJ1-2; 7 bases align to TRBD1. This CDR3 region has 12 residues. Per germline, CDR1 SGHRS and CDR2 YFSETQ. The junction had 1 base not matched to a gene; V was cut back by 0 bases and J by 8 bases. This CDR3 is CASSLEGAGYTF. The CDR3, as DNA: TGCGCCAGCAGCTTGGAGGGGGCAGGCTACACCTTC.

This rearrangement joins TRBV10-3 to TRBJ2-7; possible D gene TRBD1, 5 bases. The CDR3 contains 13 residues. Germline CDR1 ENHRY, CDR2 SYGVKD. Between the trimmed V and J ends, which lost 3 bases and 6 bases, there was a span of 12 bases. This chain's CDR3 is CAISEGHQGEQYF. The CDR3 DNA is TGTGCCATCAGTGAAGGTCACCAGGGCGAGCAGTACTTC.